This T cell receptor (beta chain) was recorded in a study of CD8 T cells in ankylosing spondylitis. CDR3 length: 16 residues. V was clipped by 7 bases and J by 0 bases, with 15 bases between them. TCRdb itself ran the 5' RACE reads through MiXCR, one entry per CDR3 protein. This table has almost 250,000 distinct CDR3 sequences, roughly a third appearing once. The sequenced material came from blood, either unsorted or a sorted T cell fraction (not recorded which). This chain joins TRBV12-3 or TRBV12-4 and TRBJ1-4; possible D gene TRBD1, 5 bases. The source is a male donor with ankylosing spondylitis or in good health (not recorded which). CDR3 nucleotides: TGTGCCAGCACCCCCGAGGGGATTTCAACTAATGAAAAACTGTTTTTT. Translating it yields CASTPEGISTNEKLFF.